Below are 25 T cell receptor beta chains sequenced from a single sample in a study of cytomegalovirus exposure and HLA in healthy donors. The PCR contained 60 Vbeta and 13 Jbeta primers. The method was immunoSEQ multiplex PCR; TCRdb's version includes in-frame clones alone and lacks a portion of them. Here the sample spans 150,000 or so clones, 70% to 85% being singletons. Sequencing was performed on PBMCs. These receptors were obtained from a young man in good health and CMV-seronegative.

The chain combines TRBV27 with TRBJ2-1, with D uncertain. CDR3 length: 11 amino acids. V was trimmed by 7 bases and J by 10 bases, leaving 11 bases between them. Germline assignment: CDR1 MNHEY and CDR2 SMNVEV (reference sequence). CDR3 bases: TGTGCCAGCACCGACTCAGAGGAGCAGTTCTTC. Residues: CASTDSEEQFF.

The chain employs TRBV11-1 and TRBJ2-7; D possibly corresponds to TRBD1 (6 bases). This CDR3 comprises 15 residues. Per germline, CDR1 SGHAT and CDR2 FQDESV (reference sequence). The germline V and J ends were trimmed by 5 bases and 0 bases, with 14 bases remaining between them. The CDR3 spells CASSPDSFTSYEQYF. The DNA for the CDR3 is TGTGCCAGCAGCCCGGACAGCTTCACCTCCTACGAGCAGTACTTC.

The rearrangement uses TRBV30 and TRBJ2-3; possibly TRBD2 for D (5 bases). V gave up 3 bases and J gave up 3 bases, with 10 bases separating them. Germline V gives CDR1 GTSNPN, CDR2 SVGIG (reference sequence). The CDR3 is made up of 13 amino acids. The DNA of the CDR3 is TGTGCCTGGAGAGCTCTAGCAACAGATACGCAGTATTTT. Its protein is CAWRALATDTQYF.

This chain links TRBV30 with TRBJ1-2, with D possibly TRBD1 on 6 matching bases. Germline V gene data show CDR1 as GTSNPN and CDR2 as SVGIG (reference sequence). The CDR3 covers 12 residues. V was clipped by 2 bases and J by 11 bases, with 15 bases between them. The CDR3 spells CAWSRKGGGYTF. CDR3 sequence (DNA): TGTGCCTGGAGTCGGAAAGGGGGTGGGTACACCTTC.

Worth noting for this clone: Mismatch with germline at one junction end may stem from a read error. The chain carries TRBV6-5 and TRBJ1-5; no clear D gene. The CDR3 has 14 residues. In germline, CDR1 is MNHEY, CDR2 SVGAGI. The CDR3 is CASSPPGSNQPQNF. CDR3 nucleotide sequence: TGTGCCAGCAGTCCCCCCGGGAGCAATCAGCCCCAGAATTTT.

The rearrangement joins TRBV2 to TRBJ2-1; 11 bases align to TRBD2. From germline, CDR1 is SNHLY and CDR2 FYNNEI. The trim removed 3 bases at V and 7 bases at J, leaving 8 bases unmatched. The CDR3 is 16 amino acids. DNA of the CDR3: TGTGCCAGCAGTGAGAATAGCGGGGGGGCCGGTAATGAGCAGTTCTTC. This codes for CASSENSGGAGNEQFF.

The chain employs TRBV5-6 and TRBJ2-3; 7 nucleotides align to TRBD1. CDR1 and CDR2 (germline): SGHDT, YYEEEE. Trimming removed 0 bases from V and 2 bases from J; junction bases left unmatched: 3. The CDR3 extends over 15 amino acids. The CDR3, as DNA: TGTGCCAGCAGCTTGGTGGGACAGACCACAGATACGCAGTATTTT. Amino acids: CASSLVGQTTDTQYF. Full variable domain (missing parts from reference TRBV5-6 and TRBJ2-3): DAGVTQSPTHLIKTRGQQVTLRCSPKSGHDTVSWYQQALGQGPQFIFQYYEEEERQRGNFPDRFSGHQFPNYSSELNVNALLLGDSALYLCASSLVGQTTDTQYFGPGTRLTVL.

The chain links TRBV9 to TRBJ2-2; the match to TRBD2 covers 12 bases. The trim removed 4 bases at V and 4 bases at J, leaving 14 bases unmatched. The V gene's germline CDR1 is SGDLS and CDR2 YYNGEE. The CDR3 extends over 19 amino acids. The CDR3 DNA follows: TGTGCCAGCAGCTCGAGTCCTAGCGGGGGGGCTCGAGGCACCGGGGAGCTGTTTTTT. It specifies CASSSSPSGGARGTGELFF.

Notes on this clone: Germline is not matched at one junction end, which may reflect a read error. The rearrangement uses TRBV7-7 and TRBJ1-2; TRBD1 is a possible D gene (5 bases). The germline gives CDR1 SSHAT, CDR2 FNYEAQ (reference sequence). The CDR3 is 14 residues long. The CDR3: CASSPGGLADGYTF. CDR3 nucleotides: TGTGCTAGCAGCCCTGGGGGATTAGCGGATGGCTACACCTTC.

The chain links TRBV5-8 to TRBJ2-1, with a possible D match to TRBD2 (5 bases). This CDR3 has 15 residues. Trimming removed 4 bases at V and 6 bases at J, with 17 bases between. Per the germline V gene, CDR1 is SGHTS and CDR2 is YDEGEE. CDR3 bases: TGTGCCAGCAGCCCCGTCGAGGGCATTTTCAATGAGCAGTTCTTC. This codes for CASSPVEGIFNEQFF.

The chain carries TRBV5-1 and TRBJ1-6; 7 bases are a match to TRBD1. The V segment lost 0 bases and the J segment 8 bases; nucleotides outside the gene matches: 8. The germline V gene has CDR1 SGHRS and CDR2 YFSETQ. The length of the CDR3 is 16 residues. CDR3 in DNA: TGCGCCAGCAGCTTGGCCTATGACAGGGTAGATTCACCCCTCCACTTT. Protein product: CASSLAYDRVDSPLHF. Full variable domain (rest looked up from reference TRBV5-1 and TRBJ1-6): KAGVTQTPRYLIKTRGQQVTLSCSPISGHRSVSWYQQTPGQGLQFLFEYFSETQRNKGNFPGRFSGRQFSNSRSEMNVSTLELGDSALYLCASSLAYDRVDSPLHFGNGTRLTVT.

The V call is TRBV6-1, the J call TRBJ2-7, with TRBD1 identical over 7 bases. Germline CDR1 and CDR2: MNHNS and SASEGT. Unmatched junction bases numbered 6, after V lost 6 bases and J lost 1 base. The CDR3 consists of 14 residues. The CDR3: CASSGTVNSYEQYF. CDR3 in DNA: TGTGCCAGCAGCGGGACAGTCAATTCCTACGAGCAGTACTTC.

V usage is TRBV7-8 and J usage is TRBJ2-2, with a tentative D call TRBD2 (6 bases). There are 15 residues in the CDR3. Trimming left V 4 bases short and J 4 bases short, with 13 bases between. Germline loops: CDR1 SGHVS, CDR2 FQNEAQ. CDR3 DNA: TGTGCCAGCAGCTCACGGGACTCCGGCACCGGGGAGCTGTTTTTT. Its translation is CASSSRDSGTGELFF.

The J gene is TRBJ2-3, the V gene TRBV6-1, with 8 bases lining up with TRBD1. CDR1 and CDR2 from the germline V gene are MNHNS and SASEGT. The J segment lost 15 bases and the V segment lost 6 bases, leaving 8 bases of the junction unmatched. The CDR3 extends over 11 amino acids. The CDR3 nucleotides read TGTGCCAGCAGAGTGATGACAGGGGTTTATTTT. Its protein is CASRVMTGVYF.

The chain is built from TRBV7-9 and TRBJ2-5; D uncertain. V was clipped by 1 base and J by 5 bases, with 8 bases between them. CDR1 SEHNR and CDR2 FQNEAQ come from the germline V gene (reference sequence). This CDR3 comprises 13 residues. For the CDR3, the DNA is TGTGCCAGCAGCTTAGTCGGCGGTGAGACCCAGTACTTC. Translation: CASSLVGGETQYF.

J is TRBJ1-2 and V is TRBV5-5, with unresolved D. The germline CDR1 and CDR2 sequences are SGHKS and YYEKEE (reference sequence). The V gene lost 5 bases and the J gene lost 4 bases, with 15 bases spanning the gap. The CDR3 has 14 amino acids. CDR3 in amino acids: CASRIGDSGYGYTF. The CDR3 DNA is TGTGCCAGCAGGATCGGGGATTCGGGCTATGGCTACACCTTC.

The V and J genes are TRBV10-3 and TRBJ2-2; maybe TRBD1 (6 bases). The germline V gene encodes CDR1 ENHRY and CDR2 SYGVKD. The V end was cut by 8 bases, the J end by 2 bases, with 9 bases between. The CDR3 totals 13 residues. This CDR3 reads CAIGDINTGELFF. The DNA of the CDR3 is TGTGCCATCGGGGACATAAACACCGGGGAGCTGTTTTTT.

CDR3 DNA sequence: TGTGCCAGCAGCCCTAGGGGGGGCTCTGGAAACACCATATATTTT. Translated: CASSPRGGSGNTIYF. V is TRBV5-5 and J is TRBJ1-3; possible D gene TRBD1, 6 bases. The CDR3 consists of 15 residues. The V gene's germline CDR1 is SGHKS and CDR2 YYEKEE (reference sequence). Trimming stripped 4 bases from V and 0 bases from J, with 11 bases between.

This rearrangement joins TRBV7-9 to TRBJ2-7; possibly TRBD1 for D (6 bases). Trimming shortened V by 1 base and J by 6 bases, and 13 bases separated the two germline ends. Germline V lookup: CDR1 SEHNR, CDR2 FQNEAQ (reference sequence). The CDR3 loop spans 14 amino acids. The DNA of the CDR3 is TGTGCCAGCAGCTTAGGCGGCAGGGGCACCGAGCAGTACTTC. Translating gives CASSLGGRGTEQYF.

CDR3 coding DNA: TGTGCCATCCTAGGGGAGGGCTATGGCTACACCTTC. Encoded protein: CAILGEGYGYTF. The chain has TRBV10-3 and TRBJ1-2; possible D gene TRBD1, 5 bases. Germline values: CDR1 ENHRY, CDR2 SYGVKD. The CDR3 loop spans 12 amino acids. V lost 8 bases and J lost 4, with 11 bases in between.

This chain connects TRBV4-3 to TRBJ1-2; the D is unclear. The germline CDR1 and CDR2 sequences are LGHNA and YSLEER. This CDR3 is 15 amino acids long. Trimming removed 0 bases from V and 0 bases from J, with 8 bases in between. CDR3: CASSQDPAANYGYTF. CDR3 coding DNA: TGCGCCAGCAGCCAAGATCCCGCGGCTAACTATGGCTACACCTTC.

CDR3 region: CASSDGQANTEAFF. The DNA of the CDR3 is TGTGCCAGCAGCGACGGACAGGCGAACACTGAAGCTTTCTTT. The chain carries TRBV5-6 and TRBJ1-1, with 7 bases lining up with TRBD1. The V gene end was trimmed by 4 bases and the J gene end by 1 base; junction bases not matched to a gene: 4. CDR3 length: 14 amino acids. Germline values: CDR1 SGHDT, CDR2 YYEEEE.

The V gene is TRBV9, the J gene TRBJ1-2; possible D gene TRBD1, 6 bases. The germline V gene has CDR1 SGDLS and CDR2 YYNGEE. With 0 bases removed from V and 2 bases from J, the gap between germline ends came to 11 bases. This CDR3 contains 15 residues. In nucleotides, the CDR3 is TGTGCCAGCAGCGTAGCTTTGGGACAAAACTATGGCTACACCTTC. Its translation is CASSVALGQNYGYTF.

This clone was found a few times. In DNA, the CDR3 is TGCAGCGTTGATGGAGGCCCAAGAAGGAACACTGAAGCTTTCTTT. It specifies CSVDGGPRRNTEAFF. The chain uses TRBV29-1 and TRBJ1-1, with no clear D. V dropped 3 bases and J dropped 1 base, with 15 bases sitting between them. Germline assignment: CDR1 SQVTM and CDR2 ANQGSEA. This CDR3 spans 15 amino acids.

V is TRBV4-3 and J is TRBJ2-7; the match to TRBD1 covers 8 bases. The CDR3 is made up of 15 amino acids. The germline V gene has CDR1 LGHNA and CDR2 YSLEER. Trimming at V came to 0 bases and at J to 4 bases, leaving 5 bases not matched to a gene. The CDR3, as DNA: TGCGCCAGCAGCCAAGATTCGGACAGGGATTACGAGCAGTACTTC. This sequence encodes CASSQDSDRDYEQYF.